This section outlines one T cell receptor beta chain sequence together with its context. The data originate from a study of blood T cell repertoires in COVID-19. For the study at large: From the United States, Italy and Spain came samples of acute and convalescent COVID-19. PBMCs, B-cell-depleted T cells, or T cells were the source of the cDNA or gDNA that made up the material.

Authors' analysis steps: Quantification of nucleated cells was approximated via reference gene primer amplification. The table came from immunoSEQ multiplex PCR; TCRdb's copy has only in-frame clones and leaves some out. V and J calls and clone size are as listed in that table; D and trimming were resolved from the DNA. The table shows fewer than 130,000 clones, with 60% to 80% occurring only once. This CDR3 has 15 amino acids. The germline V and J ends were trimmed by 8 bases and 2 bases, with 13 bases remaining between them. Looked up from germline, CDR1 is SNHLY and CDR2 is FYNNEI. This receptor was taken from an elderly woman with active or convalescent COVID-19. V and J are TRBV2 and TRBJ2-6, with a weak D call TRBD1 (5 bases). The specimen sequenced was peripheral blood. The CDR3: CASERQGTGANVLTF. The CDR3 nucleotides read TGTGCCAGCGAACGGCAGGGAACTGGGGCCAACGTCCTGACTTTC. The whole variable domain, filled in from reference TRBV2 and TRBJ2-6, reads EPEVTQTPSHQVTQMGQEVILRCVPISNHLYFYWYRQILGQKVEFLVSFYNNEISEKSEIFDDQFSVERPDGSNFTLKIRSTKLEDSAMYFCASERQGTGANVLTFGAGSRLTVL.